What follows are 21 T cell receptor beta chains derived from one specimen sequenced in a study of metastatic and nonmetastatic thyroid tumors. Through MiXCR, TCRdb re-clonotyped the PCR reads. The sample yields 25,000 or so clones, 15% to 20% seen once. Patients underwent thyroid surgery, and none had received any treatment before it. The source material was blood. All receptors derive from a male donor with papillary thyroid cancer or a benign thyroid nodule (not recorded which). Some clones in this sample may be carry-over from other donors' samples.

V is TRBV5-1 and J is TRBJ2-7; no clear D. The CDR3 length is 12 residues. V lost 7 bases and J lost 2, with 10 bases in between. Germline-derived CDR1 and CDR2 are SGHRS and YFSETQ. The CDR3 here is CASLMDAYEQYF. The CDR3 nucleotides are TGCGCCAGCTTGATGGATGCCTACGAGCAGTACTTC.

V gene TRBV20-1 combines with J gene TRBJ2-4; D may be TRBD2 (5 bases). CDR1 is DFQATT and CDR2 is SNEGSKA in the germline V gene (reference sequence). This CDR3 has 11 residues. The CDR3 spells CRGERVAIQYF. In DNA form, the CDR3 reads TGCAGGGGAGAGAGGGTCGCCATTCAGTACTTC.

This clone was detected many times. V usage is TRBV3-1 and J usage is TRBJ1-1, with no clear D. Between the trimmed V and J ends, which lost 0 bases and 1 base, there was a span of 6 bases. The CDR3 runs to 14 residues. Germline CDR1 is LGHDT and CDR2 is YNNKEL (reference sequence). The CDR3 coding sequence is TGTGCCAGCAGCCAAGAAACCCCGAACACTGAAGCTTTCTTT. Translation: CASSQETPNTEAFF.

In this sample, this clone turned up many times. The chain recombines TRBV11-3 with TRBJ2-1; 11 positions match TRBD2. V was pared by 0 bases and J by 2 bases, with 6 bases of the junction left unmatched. The CDR3 is 18 amino acids. CDR1 and CDR2 (germline): SGHNT, YENEEA. In nucleotides, the CDR3 is TGTGCCAGCAGCTTAGAAGGAGGGACTAGCGGAACCTACAATGAGCAGTTCTTC. The encoded protein is CASSLEGGTSGTYNEQFF.

The gene calls are TRBV27 and TRBJ2-2; D unresolved. This CDR3 region has 14 residues. The germline V gene encodes CDR1 MNHEY and CDR2 SMNVEV (reference sequence). V was cut by 3 bases and J by 0 bases, with 5 bases left in between. CDR3 sequence: CASSFQSNTGELFF. The CDR3 DNA follows: TGTGCCAGCAGTTTCCAGTCGAACACCGGGGAGCTGTTTTTT.

The chain carries TRBV24-1 and TRBJ2-7; 7 nucleotides line up with TRBD1. The CDR3 is 14 residues long. V shed 7 bases and J 4 bases; nucleotides not matched to a gene: 9. Germline V gene lookup returns CDR1 KGHDR and CDR2 SFDVKD. CDR3 in amino acids: CATSRGQGEYEQYF. In DNA form, the CDR3 reads TGTGCCACCAGCCGAGGGCAGGGGGAGTACGAGCAGTACTTC.

Turning to this clone: This may come from a read error, since a much larger clone is one base off. J is TRBJ2-1 and V is TRBV29-1; D is possibly TRBD1 or TRBD2 (5 bases each). The germline V gene has CDR1 SQVTM and CDR2 ANQGSEA. The CDR3 extends over 14 amino acids. V was pared by 1 base and J by 12 bases, with 19 bases between. The CDR3 DNA sequence: TGCAGCGTTGAAGGTGGGACGGCCAAATCCGGGCAGTTCTTC. Its protein is CSVEGGTAKSGQFF.

This clone has a count of ten or more. This chain joins TRBV7-2 and TRBJ1-2, with TRBD1 matching 10 bases. V was pared by 5 bases and J by 8 bases, with 5 bases of the junction left unmatched. The length of the CDR3 is 13 residues. The germline CDR1 and CDR2 sequences are SGHTA and FQGNSA. CDR3 residues: CASSPDRGLGYTF. CDR3 in DNA: TGTGCCAGCAGCCCCGACAGGGGGCTGGGCTACACCTTC.

The table lists this clone with a few counts. V usage is TRBV28 and J usage is TRBJ1-2; D not resolved. Germline assignment: CDR1 MDHEN and CDR2 SYDVKM. This CDR3 region has 15 residues. The V end lost 1 base, the J end lost 5 bases, and 14 bases lay between the germline ends. Written as DNA, the CDR3 is TGTGCCAGCAGTTTATCTGTGACCCTTGGGTATGGCTACACCTTC. It specifies CASSLSVTLGYGYTF.

J is TRBJ2-7 and V is TRBV6-5; perhaps D is TRBD1 or TRBD2 (5 bases each). CDR3 length: 17 residues. The V end was cut by 4 bases, the J end by 5 bases, with 24 bases between. Germline V lookup: CDR1 MNHEY, CDR2 SVGAGI. CDR3: CASSFFQGASSYNEQYF. CDR3 DNA: TGTGCCAGCAGTTTTTTTCAGGGTGCTAGCTCCTACAACGAGCAGTACTTC.

This clone was counted ten times or more. The V call is TRBV7-9, the J call TRBJ2-1; maybe TRBD2 (6 bases). Per the germline V gene, CDR1 is SEHNR and CDR2 is FQNEAQ (reference sequence). V lost 5 bases to trimming and J lost 5 bases, with 10 bases between them. The CDR3 has 13 amino acids. CDR3 DNA: TGTGCCAGCAGCGGGCGGGGCAACAATGAGCAGTTCTTC. It yields the protein CASSGRGNNEQFF.

This clone was observed many times. At the DNA level, this CDR3 is encoded by other sequences in the same sample as well. DNA for the CDR3: TGCAGTGCTAGGACCACGTACGAGCAGTACTTC. Residues: CSARTTYEQYF. The gene calls are TRBV20-1 and TRBJ2-7; D is ambiguous. Looked up from germline, CDR1 is DFQATT and CDR2 is SNEGSKA (reference sequence). The CDR3 runs to 11 residues. Trimming shortened V by 3 bases and J by 4 bases, and 7 bases separated the two germline ends.

This clone was picked up many times. This chain uses TRBV20-1 with TRBJ2-3, with D possibly being TRBD1 (5 bases). The CDR3 is 13 amino acids. V lost 6 bases and J lost 2, with 12 bases in between. Germline CDR1 reads DFQATT; CDR2 reads SNEGSKA (reference sequence). The CDR3 DNA follows: TGCAGTGCCCTACAGGCGGACACAGATACGCAGTATTTT. This codes for CSALQADTDTQYF.

This clone was recorded at least ten times. This rearrangement joins TRBV18 to TRBJ1-3, with no clear D. Trimming removed 2 bases at V and 1 base at J, with 15 bases between. The CDR3 covers 17 residues. The V gene's germline CDR1 is KGHSH and CDR2 LQKENI. CDR3 in amino acids: CASSPNGLTGSGNTIYF. CDR3 sequence (DNA): TGTGCCAGCTCACCAAACGGACTCACCGGGTCTGGAAACACCATATATTTT.

The chain has TRBV12-3 or TRBV12-4 and TRBJ2-7; D might be TRBD1 (5 bases). Trimming cost V 6 bases and J 2 bases, with 26 bases left between them. The CDR3 runs to 18 residues. The CDR3 here is CASSPGHSSHPATYEQYF. CDR3 bases: TGTGCCAGCAGCCCAGGACACTCCTCACATCCTGCGACCTACGAGCAGTACTTC.

This clone was detected many times. In this CDR3 the conserved last residue, phenylalanine or tryptophan, is missing, so a read error is likely. The V call is TRBV7-9, the J call TRBJ2-7; possibly TRBD2 for D (5 bases). Trimming removed 5 bases at V and 4 bases at J, with 12 bases between. The CDR3 totals 13 residues. The V gene's germline CDR1 is SEHNR and CDR2 FQNEAQ (reference sequence). This CDR3 is CASSPPTGYEQYS. Here the CDR3 DNA reads TGTGCCAGCAGCCCCCCCACGGGGTACGAGCAGTACTCC.

This clone was detected many times. V is TRBV20-1 and J is TRBJ2-7, with a possible D match to TRBD1 (5 bases). The CDR3 contains 16 residues. V lost 3 bases, J lost 1 base, and 19 bases lay in between. In germline, CDR1 is DFQATT, CDR2 SNEGSKA (reference sequence). The CDR3 reads CSARPLFGAVSYEQYF. CDR3 nucleotide sequence: TGCAGTGCTAGGCCCCTCTTTGGGGCCGTATCCTACGAGCAGTACTTC.

The table lists this clone with many counts. This chain links TRBV11-2 with TRBJ2-2; D is uncertain. V lost 6 bases and J lost 0, with 5 bases in between. Germline V gene data show CDR1 as SGHAT and CDR2 as FQNNGV. There are 13 residues in the CDR3. The CDR3 DNA is TGTGCCAGCAGTCCACCGAACACCGGGGAGCTGTTTTTT. Translation: CASSPPNTGELFF.

This clone was seen at least ten times. The chain has TRBV19 and TRBJ1-4; 8 nucleotides agree with TRBD1. With V trimmed by 4 bases and J by 7 bases, 8 bases remained unmatched. The CDR3 sequence is 15 residues long. Germline CDR1 is LNHDA and CDR2 is SQIVND (reference sequence). The CDR3 sequence: CASSTGTGRFEKLFF. In DNA form, the CDR3 reads TGTGCCAGTAGTACAGGGACAGGCCGCTTTGAAAAACTGTTTTTT.

At least ten counts were recorded for this clone. V gene TRBV12-5 combines with J gene TRBJ1-6, with TRBD1 matching over 7 bases. Germline lookup yields CDR1 LGHNT and CDR2 FRNRAP. This CDR3 contains 17 residues. The trim removed 0 bases at V and 8 bases at J, leaving 10 bases unmatched. The CDR3 DNA sequence: TGTGCTAGTGGTTTGGTATCAGCCTCCAGGGGGGATTCACCCCTCCACTTT. Translated: CASGLVSASRGDSPLHF.

The table lists this clone with many counts. This chain links TRBV28 with TRBJ2-3; 8 nucleotides line up with TRBD2. The ends lost 6 bases at V and 0 bases at J; junction bases unmatched: 5. Per the germline V gene, CDR1 is MDHEN and CDR2 is SYDVKM. CDR3 size: 15 residues. This CDR3 reads CASRSGGASTDTQYF. The CDR3 DNA reads TGTGCCAGCAGGTCCGGGGGGGCTAGCACAGATACGCAGTATTTT.